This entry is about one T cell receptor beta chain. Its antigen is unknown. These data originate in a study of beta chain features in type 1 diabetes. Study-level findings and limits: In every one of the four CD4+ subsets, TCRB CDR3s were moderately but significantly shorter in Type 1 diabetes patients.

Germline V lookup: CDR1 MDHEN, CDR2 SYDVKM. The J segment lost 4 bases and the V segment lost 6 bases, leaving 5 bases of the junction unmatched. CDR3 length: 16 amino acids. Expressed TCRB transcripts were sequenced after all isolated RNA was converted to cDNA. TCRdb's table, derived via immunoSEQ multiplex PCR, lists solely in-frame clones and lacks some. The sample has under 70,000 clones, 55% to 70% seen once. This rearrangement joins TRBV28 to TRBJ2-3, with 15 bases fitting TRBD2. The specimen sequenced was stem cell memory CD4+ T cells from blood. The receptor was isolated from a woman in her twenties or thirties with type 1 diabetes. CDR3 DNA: TGTGCCAGCAGGCCAGGACTAGCGGGAGGGCCAGATACGCAGTATTTT. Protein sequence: CASRPGLAGGPDTQYF.